One and the same sample provided the 26 T cell receptor beta chains below, sequenced in a study of Graves' ophthalmopathy and Graves' hyperthyroidism. RNA transcripts were the template, and TCR beta CDR3 regions were amplified from them. After a first-round RT-PCR with HTBI primers, a second-round multiplex PCR was run. TCRdb reprocessed the multiplex PCR reads with MiXCR, giving one entry per CDR3 protein. Of over a million distinct CDR3 sequences listed, approximately 35% are singletons. The sample taken for sequencing was peripheral blood or thyroid tissue (not recorded which). The origin of the receptors is an adult man with Graves' hyperthyroidism.

This clonotype showed up many times. This chain connects TRBV7-9 to TRBJ2-5; perhaps TRBD2 as D (6 bases). V was shortened by 5 bases and J by 9 bases, with 7 bases between the two germline ends. This CDR3 contains 10 residues. Germline lookup yields CDR1 SEHNR and CDR2 FQNEAQ (reference sequence). The CDR3 region is CASSGEAQYF. In DNA form, the CDR3 reads TGTGCCAGCAGCGGGGAGGCCCAGTACTTC. Full variable domain (remainder filled in from reference TRBV7-9 and TRBJ2-5): DTGVSQNPRHKITKRGQNVTFRCDPISEHNRLYWYRQTLGQGPEFLTYFQNEAQLEKSRLLSDRFSAERPKGSFSTLEIQRTEQGDSAMYLCASSGEAQYFGPGTRLLVL.

V and J are TRBV10-3 and TRBJ2-7, with 11 nucleotides matching TRBD2. The CDR3 sequence is 17 residues long. CDR1 is ENHRY, CDR2 SYGVKD, per germline. V was clipped by 10 bases and J by 3 bases; unmatched bases: 17. The chain's CDR3 is CASRRFTGTSGHYEQYF. The CDR3 DNA reads TGTGCCAGCAGACGATTCACAGGGACTAGCGGACACTACGAGCAGTACTTC.

In its sample, this clonotype was seen a few times. The rearrangement uses TRBV28 and TRBJ1-5; 7 positions agree with TRBD1. The CDR3 consists of 15 residues. V was clipped by 4 bases and J by 3 bases; unmatched bases: 6. Germline loops: CDR1 MDHEN, CDR2 SYDVKM. The CDR3 here is CASSSGQRNNQPQHF. The CDR3, as DNA: TGTGCCAGCAGTTCGGGACAGCGGAACAATCAGCCCCAGCATTTT.

This chain connects TRBV19 to TRBJ1-5, with D unresolved. Trimming left V 3 bases short and J 5 bases short, with 8 bases between. The CDR3 consists of 13 residues. CDR1 LNHDA and CDR2 SQIVND come from the germline V gene (reference sequence). This CDR3 is CASSIQVDQPQHF. The CDR3 DNA follows: TGTGCCAGTAGTATCCAGGTCGATCAGCCCCAGCATTTT.

This clonotype was detected only a few times. This chain uses TRBV7-2 with TRBJ2-7; TRBD1 is a possible D gene (6 bases). CDR3 length: 13 amino acids. V lost 9 bases and J lost 4, with 16 bases in between. CDR1 and CDR2 (germline): SGHTA, FQGNSA. In DNA, the CDR3 is TGTGCCAGTAGGGACACTGGACGATACGAGCAGTACTTC. Encoded protein: CASRDTGRYEQYF. Variable domain in full (rest from reference TRBV7-2 and TRBJ2-7): GAGVSQSPSNKVTEKGKDVELRCDPISGHTALYWYRQSLGQGLEFLIYFQGNSAPDKSGLPSDRFSAERTGGSVSTLTIQRTQQEDSAVYLCASRDTGRYEQYFGPGTRLTVT.

This clonotype occurred many times. The V call is TRBV20-1, the J call TRBJ1-5; D ambiguous. Germline V lookup: CDR1 DFQATT, CDR2 SNEGSKA (reference sequence). The germline V and J ends were trimmed by 1 base and 0 bases, with 7 bases remaining between them. This CDR3 region has 14 residues. Here the CDR3 DNA reads TGCAGTGCTAGAGCTGACACTAGCAATCAGCCCCAGCATTTT. Encoded protein: CSARADTSNQPQHF.

This clonotype was counted at least ten times. This rearrangement joins TRBV10-2 to TRBJ1-1, with TRBD1 identical over 8 bases. This CDR3 comprises 14 residues. J gave up 6 bases and V 5 bases, and 8 bases lay outside the gene matches. CDR1 and CDR2 (germline): WSHSY, SAAADI. The CDR3 bases are TGCGCCAGCAGTTGGACAGGGTGGAAATCTGAAGCTTTCTTT. It specifies CASSWTGWKSEAFF.

The V call is TRBV5-1, the J call TRBJ1-6; D not certain. The CDR3 contains 15 residues. V lost 7 bases and J lost 0, with 11 bases in between. Germline values: CDR1 SGHRS, CDR2 YFSETQ. CDR3 coding DNA: TGCGCCAGCCGCGAATCGAGCTCCTATAATTCACCCCTCCACTTT. Translation gives CASRESSSYNSPLHF.

In its sample, this clonotype was seen many times. The chain has TRBV7-2 and TRBJ2-5; D uncertain. This CDR3 has 14 amino acids. With 5 bases removed from V and 4 bases from J, the gap between germline ends came to 14 bases. CDR1 is SGHTA, CDR2 FQGNSA, per germline. CDR3 protein: CASSGQIGIETQYF. The CDR3 nucleotides are TGTGCCAGCAGCGGCCAGATAGGAATAGAGACCCAGTACTTC.

A remark on this clonotype: A much larger clonotype is one base distant, so this may be a read error. This chain links TRBV12-3 or TRBV12-4 with TRBJ2-5, with D hard to call. This CDR3 contains 13 residues. The CDR3 is CAGSFQQRETQYF. In DNA, the CDR3 is TGTGCCGGCAGTTTCCAACAGAGGGAGACCCAGTACTTC.

To note about this clonotype: A read error may produce the germline difference seen at one junction end. V and J are TRBV5-8 and TRBJ1-5; TRBD1 matches at 7 bases. The CDR3 spans 15 residues. Per the germline V gene, CDR1 is SGHTS and CDR2 is YDEGEE. The DNA of the CDR3 is TGCGCCAGCAGCTTGGTTCCAGGGGGTGATCAGCCCCAGCATTTT. Protein product: CASSLVPGGDQPQHF.

There are a few counts of this clonotype. V is TRBV6-6 and J is TRBJ1-2, with D maybe TRBD1 (5 bases). The V end lost 7 bases, the J end lost 8 bases, and 11 bases lay between the germline ends. CDR3 length: 11 amino acids. The V gene's germline CDR1 is MNHNY and CDR2 SVGAGI (reference sequence). The DNA of the CDR3 is TGTGCCAGCATGCGGGGGGACGGCTACACCTTC. Its translation is CASMRGDGYTF.

A word on this clonotype: With a much larger clone just one base away, this may be a read error. The chain employs TRBV10-3 and TRBJ1-2; 7 bases map to TRBD1. V shed 5 bases, J shed 8 bases, and the junction held 5 bases outside the gene matches. The CDR3 consists of 12 residues. Germline values: CDR1 ENHRY, CDR2 SYGVKD. This CDR3 is CAISSTGRGYTF. The CDR3 DNA sequence: TGTGCCATCAGTTCGACAGGGCGCGGCTACACCTTC.

This clonotype was recorded at least ten times. The rearrangement joins TRBV15 to TRBJ2-7; TRBD1 agrees at 11 bases. This CDR3 comprises 15 residues. The ends lost 5 bases at V and 4 bases at J; junction bases unmatched: 7. Per germline, CDR1 LNHNV and CDR2 YYDKDF (reference sequence). DNA for the CDR3: TGTGCCACCAGCCAACGGACAGGGGGCGGTTACGAGCAGTACTTC. Residues: CATSQRTGGGYEQYF.

This clonotype was seen at least ten times. The chain is built from TRBV7-9 and TRBJ1-1; a possible D gene is TRBD1 (5 bases). The germline CDR1 and CDR2 sequences are SEHNR and FQNEAQ (reference sequence). The length of the CDR3 is 13 residues. V lost 5 bases to trimming and J lost 4 bases, with 11 bases between them. The CDR3 here is CASSSGGGTEAFF. CDR3 DNA: TGTGCCAGCAGCAGCGGGGGGGGCACTGAAGCTTTCTTT.

For this clonotype: Germline is not matched at one junction end, which may reflect a read error. The V call is TRBV29-1, the J call TRBJ2-6; 8 bases map to TRBD1. Looked up from germline, CDR1 is SQVTM and CDR2 is ANQGSEA. The CDR3 loop spans 13 amino acids. CDR3 nucleotides: TGCAGCGTTGATGAGACAGGGGACAACGTCCTGACTTTC. Translating it yields CSVDETGDNVLTF. Together with reference TRBV29-1 and TRBJ2-6, the CDR3 gives the full variable domain: SAVISQKPSRDICQRGTSLTIQCQVDSQVTMMFWYRQQPGQSLTLIATANQGSEATYESGFVIDKFPISRPNLTFSTLTVSNMSPEDSSIYLCSVDETGDNVLTFGAGSRLTVL.

Ten or more counts support this clonotype. V usage is TRBV6-5 and J usage is TRBJ1-2; D may be TRBD1 (5 bases). V lost 8 bases, J lost 4 bases, and 14 bases lay in between. The CDR3 consists of 13 residues. In germline, CDR1 is MNHEY, CDR2 SVGAGI. The CDR3 region has the DNA TGTGCCAGCGCCAGACCGGGACGCTATGGCTACACCTTC. It encodes CASARPGRYGYTF.

At least ten counts were recorded for this clonotype. The chain links TRBV2 to TRBJ1-6; 7 bases fit TRBD1. The CDR3 spans 16 residues. J was trimmed by 4 bases and V by 8 bases; bases with no gene match: 11. Germline V gene sequence: CDR1 SNHLY, CDR2 FYNNEI. The CDR3 sequence: CASGSPSGQYNSPLHF. The CDR3 bases are TGTGCCAGCGGGTCCCCATCGGGACAGTATAATTCACCCCTCCACTTT.

The chain carries TRBV29-1 and TRBJ2-2, with 7 bases matching TRBD1. Germline values: CDR1 SQVTM, CDR2 ANQGSEA. V shed 6 bases, J shed 4 bases, and the junction held 5 bases outside the gene matches. The CDR3 extends over 13 amino acids. CDR3 protein: CSVHGTATGELFF. In DNA, the CDR3 is TGCAGCGTCCACGGGACAGCCACCGGGGAGCTGTTTTTT.

This chain joins TRBV19 and TRBJ2-7, with D possibly being TRBD2 (5 bases). The length of the CDR3 is 14 residues. Germline V gives CDR1 LNHDA, CDR2 SQIVND (reference sequence). V was clipped by 3 bases and J by 6 bases, with 15 bases between them. The CDR3 sequence: CASSMRRESSEQYF. Here the CDR3 DNA reads TGTGCCAGTAGTATGCGACGGGAATCTTCCGAGCAGTACTTC.

In its sample, this clonotype was seen many times. This is likely an artifact of a read error, given a far larger clone one base away. The chain links TRBV7-9 to TRBJ1-1, with D uncertain. The CDR3 covers 11 residues. V lost 2 bases and J lost 6, with 4 bases in between. Germline lookup yields CDR1 SEHNR and CDR2 FQNEAQ (reference sequence). CDR3 amino acids: CASSLNPEAFF. The CDR3 DNA reads TGTGCCAGCAGCTTAAACCCTGAAGCTTTCTTT.

About this clonotype itself: A much more abundant neighbour one base away suggests this may be a read error. The genes are TRBV5-1 and TRBJ1-1; 8 bases are a match to TRBD1. The CDR3 contains 16 residues. Per germline, CDR1 SGHRS and CDR2 YFSETQ. J was trimmed by 5 bases and V by 4 bases; bases with no gene match: 13. The DNA of the CDR3 is TGCGCCAGCAGCACGCGAGACGGACAGGGAATGACTGAAGCTTTCTTT. Its protein product is CASSTRDGQGMTEAFF.

The V call is TRBV5-5, the J call TRBJ2-7, with D tentatively TRBD2 (5 bases). There are 14 residues in the CDR3. Germline CDR1 reads SGHKS; CDR2 reads YYEKEE (reference sequence). Trimming took off 7 bases at V and 6 bases at J, with 20 bases between the two ends. Here the CDR3 DNA reads TGTGCCAGCGGGGTCGTCGGGGAATCCCCCGAGCAGTACTTC. It codes for CASGVVGESPEQYF.

The V call is TRBV5-1, the J call TRBJ1-3; D uncertain. The CDR3 extends over 11 amino acids. Trimming took off 7 bases at V and 4 bases at J, with 6 bases between the two ends. The germline gives CDR1 SGHRS, CDR2 YFSETQ. CDR3 nucleotides: TGCGCCAGCGAGTTGGGAAACACCATATATTTT. Translating gives CASELGNTIYF.

A few counts support this clonotype. The genes are TRBV7-2 and TRBJ1-2; D is possibly TRBD1 (5 bases). This CDR3 region has 13 residues. The germline V gene encodes CDR1 SGHTA and CDR2 FQGNSA. The ends were cut back, 1 base at V and 8 bases at J, with 11 bases in the middle. The CDR3 spells CASSLGGGEGYTF. CDR3 coding DNA: TGTGCCAGCAGCTTAGGTGGGGGGGAGGGCTACACCTTC.

This clonotype has at least ten counts. The chain is built from TRBV3-1 and TRBJ2-7; D remains ambiguous. Trimming stripped 9 bases from V and 7 bases from J, with 16 bases between. Germline CDR1 reads LGHDT; CDR2 reads YNNKEL (reference sequence). The CDR3 has 12 amino acids. CDR3 nucleotide sequence: TGTGCCAGTACCAGAGGAGCGTCTGAGCAGTACTTC. Translation: CASTRGASEQYF.